Reported below is one T cell receptor beta chain. Its antigen is still unknown. This entry is derived from a study of T cells in Graves' hyperthyroidism and ophthalmopathy. Across the study: Peripheral blood was drawn at first diagnosis, prior to all treatment.

Between the trimmed V and J ends, which lost 0 bases and 7 bases, there was a span of 10 bases. The CDR3 contains 13 residues. Per germline, CDR1 SGDLS and CDR2 YYNGEE. Uncontrolled infection, other autoimmune disease, pregnancy or lactation led to exclusion. The diagnoses drew upon clinical symptoms, serum thyroxine and TRAb, thyroid ultrasound and orbital computed tomography. Study-wide results and limits: Ophthalmopathy onset followed model prediction by a median about six months.

What was amplified from RNA transcripts were TCR beta CDR3 regions. First-round RT-PCR of the TCR CDR3 relied on the HTBI primer set. TCRdb called the multiplex PCR reads again in MiXCR, with one record for every CDR3 protein. The table lists around 380,000 distinct CDR3 sequences, roughly 12% of them singletons, with roughly 20% in the top ten. This rearrangement joins TRBV9 to TRBJ1-1; D remains unclear. Sequenced: blood. This sequence originates from a man between 25 and 39 years old with Graves' hyperthyroidism that later progressed to Graves' ophthalmopathy. The CDR3 protein is CASSVAPSGEAFF. The CDR3 coding sequence is TGTGCCAGCAGCGTAGCTCCGTCTGGTGAAGCTTTCTTT.